Listed below are T cell receptor beta chains from one sample, sequenced in a study of Graves' ophthalmopathy and Graves' hyperthyroidism. Using its own MiXCR run on the multiplex PCR reads, TCRdb lists one record per CDR3 protein. The sample includes some 750,000 distinct CDR3 sequences, roughly two fifths of them seen just once. Input material: peripheral blood. The receptors come from an adult man with Graves' ophthalmopathy. CDR3s include the opening cysteine and the closing phenylalanine or tryptophan. A D gene is named only where the DNA matches it firmly. Clone size is not always given. Where it is, it says once, few, many or a class for expanded clones.

>TRBV2|TRBJ2-7|NA|TRBD2
CASSYLAGNYEQYF
TGTGCCAGCAGTTACCTAGCGGGGAACTACGAGCAGTACTTC
>TRBV7-2|TRBJ1-2|many|TRBD1
CASSTRQGVYGYTF
TGTGCCAGCAGCACCCGACAGGGGGTCTATGGCTACACCTTC
>TRBV25-1|TRBJ1-4|few|TRBD1
CASSLPGQGAEKLFF
TGTGCCAGCAGTCTGCCGGGACAGGGTGCTGAAAAACTGTTTTTT
>TRBV7-3|TRBJ1-1|few|NA
CASSYSRALNTEAFF
TGTGCCAGCAGTTACTCCCGGGCCCTGAACACTGAAGCTTTCTTT
>TRBV7-9|TRBJ1-2|NA|TRBD1
CASSPANTGTGPAHGYTF
TGTGCCAGCAGCCCAGCAAATACCGGGACAGGGCCCGCGCACGGCTACACCTTC
>TRBV11-2|TRBJ2-6|NA|NA
CASRGQGSGANVLTF
TGTGCCAGCAGGGGGCAAGGGTCCGGGGCCAACGTCCTGACTTTC
>TRBV29-1|TRBJ2-7|NA|TRBD2
CSATSGIRYEQYF
TGCAGCGCAACTAGCGGGATTCGCTACGAGCAGTACTTC
>TRBV10-2|TRBJ1-5|many|NA
CASGGSNQPQHF
TGCGCCAGCGGAGGGAGCAATCAGCCCCAGCATTTT
>TRBV19|TRBJ1-1|NA|TRBD1
CASSSLTGWFTEAFF
TGTGCCAGTAGTTCTCTGACAGGGTGGTTCACTGAAGCTTTCTTT
>TRBV24-1|TRBJ1-2|many|NA
CATSAGGGSYGYTF
TGTGCCACCAGTGCAGGCGGAGGGTCCTATGGCTACACCTTC
>TRBV10-2|TRBJ1-2|NA|TRBD1
CASSEPAGTAYGYTF
TGCGCCAGCAGTGAACCCGCCGGGACAGCCTATGGCTACACCTTC
>TRBV7-2|TRBJ1-4|many|NA
CASSLARVNEKLFF
TGTGCCAGCAGCTTGGCCCGGGTGAATGAAAAACTGTTTTTT
>TRBV6-5|TRBJ1-4|few|TRBD1
CASSYSPGGGEKLFF
TGTGCCAGCAGTTACTCCCCAGGGGGTGGTGAAAAACTGTTTTTT
>TRBV7-9|TRBJ1-1|NA|TRBD1
CASSNRWGQTEAFF
TGTGCCAGCTCGAATAGGTGGGGACAGACAGAAGCTTTCTTT
>TRBV29-1|TRBJ1-1|NA|NA
CSPVEGATEAFF
TGCAGCCCAGTTGAAGGGGCCACTGAAGCTTTCTTT
>TRBV2|TRBJ1-1|NA|NA
CASLKNRGYNTEAFF
TGTGCCAGCCTCAAAAATCGGGGGTATAACACTGAAGCTTTCTTT
>TRBV7-2|TRBJ1-5|many|NA
CASSLVGLSNQPQHF
TGTGCCAGCAGCTTAGTAGGATTGAGCAATCAGCCCCAGCATTTT
>TRBV25-1|TRBJ2-6|once|TRBD1
CASSAHKGALSGANVLTF
TGTGCCAGCAGTGCCCATAAGGGGGCCCTTTCTGGGGCCAACGTCCTGACTTTC
>TRBV7-3|TRBJ2-7|few|TRBD2
CASSLRETSGGYEQYF
TGTGCCAGCAGCTTAAGAGAGACTAGCGGGGGATACGAGCAGTACTTC
>TRBV7-2|TRBJ2-2|many|NA
CASSLDERYTGELFF
TGTGCCAGCAGCCTGGACGAGAGATACACCGGGGAGCTGTTTTTT
>TRBV4-3|TRBJ1-2|few|NA
CASSLYHSGTYGYTF
TGCGCCAGCAGCCTATACCACTCGGGGACATATGGCTACACCTTC
>TRBV7-9|TRBJ2-2|NA|NA
CASSLVKGGTGELFF
TGTGCCAGCAGCTTAGTTAAAGGGGGTACCGGGGAGCTGTTTTTT
>TRBV4-1|TRBJ2-5|few|NA
CASSQDPSGDGTQYF
TGCGCCAGCAGCCAAGATCCATCGGGGGATGGGACCCAGTACTTC
>TRBV20-1|TRBJ1-2|few|TRBD1
CSARDRRAGGEYGYTF
TGCAGTGCTAGAGATAGACGGGCAGGGGGCGAATATGGCTACACCTTC
>TRBV7-2|TRBJ2-7|NA|TRBD2
CASSLSLAGGQEQYF
TGTGCCAGCAGCTTATCCCTAGCGGGAGGCCAGGAGCAGTACTTC
>TRBV19|TRBJ2-5|NA|NA
CASSPPGVTETQYF
TGTGCCAGTAGTCCTCCGGGGGTCACAGAGACCCAGTACTTC
>TRBV10-3|TRBJ2-7|NA|TRBD1
CAISALTGDRTKYEQYF
TGTGCCATCAGTGCACTGACAGGGGACCGTACCAAATACGAGCAGTACTTC
>TRBV12-3/TRBV12-4|TRBJ1-1|few|NA
CASSLIHEAFF
TGTGCCAGCAGTTTGATCCATGAAGCTTTCTTT
>TRBV28|TRBJ1-1|few|TRBD1
CASSFGSTGTDTEAFF
TGTGCCAGCAGTTTTGGATCGACAGGGACCGACACTGAAGCTTTCTTT
>TRBV25-1|TRBJ2-2|few|TRBD1
CASSGGGTGNTGELFF
TGTGCCAGCAGTGGGGGCGGGACAGGGAACACCGGGGAGCTGTTTTTT
>TRBV7-2|TRBJ1-5|many|NA
CASSLKHRDQPQHF
TGTGCCAGCAGCTTAAAACACAGAGATCAGCCCCAGCATTTT
>TRBV14|TRBJ2-5|NA|NA
CASSQDGGPRRETQYF
TGTGCCAGCAGCCAAGACGGTGGCCCCCGCCGGGAGACCCAGTACTTC
>TRBV12-3/TRBV12-4|TRBJ2-5|NA|TRBD2
CASSSSGGGETQYF
TGTGCCAGCAGTTCTAGCGGTGGGGGAGAGACCCAGTACTTC
>TRBV10-1|TRBJ2-7|NA|TRBD1
CASSGGQGSYYEQYF
TGCGCCAGCAGCGGAGGACAGGGTTCGTACTACGAGCAGTACTTC
>TRBV24-1|TRBJ1-5|NA|TRBD1
CATARRTGSDQPQHF
TGTGCCACCGCAAGACGGACAGGGTCCGATCAGCCCCAGCATTTT
>TRBV7-2|TRBJ1-6|NA|NA
CASSLIRKNSPLHF
TGTGCCAGCAGCTTAATCAGGAAAAATTCACCCCTCCACTTT
>TRBV20-1|TRBJ2-6|few|TRBD2
CSARGGAGANVLTF
TGCAGTGCTAGGGGGGGGGCTGGGGCCAACGTCCTGACTTTC
>TRBV5-8|TRBJ1-2|few|NA
CASSRDGPFSNYGYTF
TGTGCCAGCAGCCGGGACGGCCCCTTTTCTAACTATGGCTACACCTTC
>TRBV20-1|TRBJ1-2|many|NA
CSARDLGPDGYTF
TGCAGTGCTAGAGATCTGGGGCCAGATGGCTACACCTTC
>TRBV15|TRBJ1-2|many|NA
CATSRVSYGYTF
TGTGCCACCAGCAGAGTCAGTTATGGCTACACCTTC
>TRBV2|TRBJ1-5|few|NA
CASSKPTGGYSNQPQHF
TGTGCCAGCAGTAAACCGACAGGAGGGTATAGCAATCAGCCCCAGCATTTT
>TRBV2|TRBJ2-5|NA|TRBD1
CAGRDRGRETQYF
TGTGCCGGCCGGGACAGGGGGCGAGAGACCCAGTACTTC
>TRBV7-9|TRBJ1-6|NA|TRBD1
CASSLPGQGIQRSPLHF
TGTGCCAGCAGCCTACCGGGACAGGGGATTCAACGGTCACCCCTCCACTTT
>TRBV25-1|TRBJ2-2|NA|TRBD2
CACSTLAGAREELFF
TGTGCCTGCAGTACCCTAGCGGGGGCCCGGGAGGAGCTGTTTTTT
>TRBV11-1|TRBJ2-2|NA|TRBD2
CARVAGGPTGELFF
TGTGCTAGAGTAGCGGGAGGGCCCACCGGGGAGCTGTTTTTT